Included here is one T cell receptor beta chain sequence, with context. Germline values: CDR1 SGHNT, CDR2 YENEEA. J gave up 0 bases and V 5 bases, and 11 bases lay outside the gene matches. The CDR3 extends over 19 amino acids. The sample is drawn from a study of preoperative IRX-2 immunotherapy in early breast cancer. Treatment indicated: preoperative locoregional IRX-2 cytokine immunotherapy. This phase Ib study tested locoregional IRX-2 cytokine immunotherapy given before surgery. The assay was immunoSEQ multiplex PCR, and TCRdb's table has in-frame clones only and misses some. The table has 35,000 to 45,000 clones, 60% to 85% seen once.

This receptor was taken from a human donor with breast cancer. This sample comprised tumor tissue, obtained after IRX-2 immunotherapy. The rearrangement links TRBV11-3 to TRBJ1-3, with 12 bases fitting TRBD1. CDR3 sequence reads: CASSPRGQGASFSGNTIYF. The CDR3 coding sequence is TGTGCCAGCAGCCCCAGGGGACAGGGGGCCTCCTTCTCTGGAAACACCATATATTTT.